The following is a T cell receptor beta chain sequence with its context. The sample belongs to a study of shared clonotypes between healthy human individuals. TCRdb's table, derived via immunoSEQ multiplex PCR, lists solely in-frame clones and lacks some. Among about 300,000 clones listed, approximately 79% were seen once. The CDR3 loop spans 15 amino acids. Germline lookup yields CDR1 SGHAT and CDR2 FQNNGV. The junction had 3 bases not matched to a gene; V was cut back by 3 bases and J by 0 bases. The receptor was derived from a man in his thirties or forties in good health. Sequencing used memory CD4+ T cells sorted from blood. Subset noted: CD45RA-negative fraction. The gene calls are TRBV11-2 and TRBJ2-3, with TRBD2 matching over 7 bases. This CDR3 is CASSFLAESTDTQYF. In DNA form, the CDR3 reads TGTGCCAGCAGCTTTCTAGCGGAAAGCACAGATACGCAGTATTTT.